These 6 T cell receptor beta chains came from one sample sequenced in a study of OX40 agonist ivuxolimab in advanced cancers. Measured with immunoSEQ multiplex PCR; TCRdb has only the in-frame clones, and not every one. This table has about 60,000 clones, around 90% appearing once. The source was CD4+ or CD8+ T cells sorted from blood, collected in a trial of the OX40 agonist ivuxolimab. These receptors came from an adult with an advanced solid tumor such as melanoma, head and neck, liver or kidney cancer.

The J gene is TRBJ2-7, the V gene TRBV7-9; 10 bases line up with TRBD2. The V and J ends lost 7 bases and 1 base, in that order; junction bases with no gene match: 4. The CDR3 length is 14 residues. Per germline, CDR1 SEHNR and CDR2 FQNEAQ (reference sequence). The CDR3 DNA sequence: TGTGCCAGCACCGGACTAGCGGCTTCCTACGAGCAGTACTTC. Translation gives CASTGLAASYEQYF.

The V call is TRBV11-2, the J call TRBJ2-7; D is ambiguous. There are 15 residues in the CDR3. The germline V gene encodes CDR1 SGHAT and CDR2 FQNNGV. Trimming stripped 0 bases from V and 2 bases from J, with 11 bases between. The CDR3 DNA reads TGTGCCAGCAGCTTAGATTTCGGCACCCCCTACGAGCAGTACGTC. Translation gives CASSLDFGTPYEQYV.

J is TRBJ2-7 and V is TRBV5-6; no clear D. In germline, CDR1 is SGHDT, CDR2 YYEEEE. V was shortened by 4 bases and J by 6 bases, with 17 bases between the two germline ends. This CDR3 is 14 amino acids long. This CDR3 reads CASSEAGSLAEQYF. In nucleotides, the CDR3 is TGTGCCAGCAGCGAAGCTGGGTCCTTGGCCGAGCAGTACTTC.

The chain couples TRBV2 to TRBJ2-4; a possible D gene is TRBD2 (5 bases). Trimming took 8 bases from V and 0 from J, leaving 11 bases between them. Germline V gene lookup returns CDR1 SNHLY and CDR2 FYNNEI. CDR3 length: 14 residues. The CDR3 here is CASEEVGAKNIQYF. Written as DNA, the CDR3 is TGTGCCAGCGAGGAGGTAGGAGCCAAAAACATTCAGTACTTC.

This chain joins TRBV4-1 and TRBJ2-1; TRBD1 agrees at 11 bases. Trimming removed 1 base from V and 9 bases from J; junction bases left unmatched: 8. Germline assignment: CDR1 MGHRA and CDR2 YSYEKL. This CDR3 spans 16 amino acids. DNA of the CDR3: TGCGCCAGCAGCCAAGGAGGGACAGGGGGTCCCAGTGAGCAGTTCTTC. Protein sequence: CASSQGGTGGPSEQFF.

The V call is TRBV10-3, the J call TRBJ2-7; possibly TRBD2 for D (6 bases). Germline V gives CDR1 ENHRY, CDR2 SYGVKD. This CDR3 comprises 16 residues. The ends were cut back, 3 bases at V and 3 bases at J, with 18 bases in the middle. This chain's CDR3 is CAISDSGTPGDYEQYF. In DNA form, the CDR3 reads TGTGCCATCAGTGACTCCGGGACCCCGGGGGACTACGAGCAGTACTTC.